The sequence of this T cell receptor (beta chain) was determined in a study of radiotherapy plus CTLA-4 blockade in lung cancer. Study-level background: Of the patients, about 20% showed objective responses and roughly 31% attained disease control.

Details on this clone: Its antigen is still unknown.

Findings and caveats of the study: Per reports, early blood T cell clone dynamics, plus interferon-beta, forecast response most strongly. The study found tumor-derived TCR clones expanded in blood after radiotherapy plus ipilimumab.

Repertoires were generated with immunoSEQ multiplex PCR, while TCRdb's copy carries only in-frame clones and drops some. The sample carries 90,000 to 100,000 clones, around nine tenths recorded once. The germline V gene has CDR1 MNHEY and CDR2 SMNVEV (reference sequence). This CDR3 has 14 residues. Trimming cost V 5 bases and J 1 base; bases outside gene matches: 3. The sequence was obtained from a human donor with non-small cell lung cancer that progressed on radiotherapy plus ipilimumab. Source: peripheral blood, taken from a patient treated with radiotherapy plus ipilimumab. This rearrangement joins TRBV27 to TRBJ1-1, with TRBD1 matching 8 bases. CDR3 in amino acids: CASSRTGPNTEAFF. Here the CDR3 DNA reads TGTGCCAGCAGTCGGACAGGGCCGAACACTGAAGCTTTCTTT.